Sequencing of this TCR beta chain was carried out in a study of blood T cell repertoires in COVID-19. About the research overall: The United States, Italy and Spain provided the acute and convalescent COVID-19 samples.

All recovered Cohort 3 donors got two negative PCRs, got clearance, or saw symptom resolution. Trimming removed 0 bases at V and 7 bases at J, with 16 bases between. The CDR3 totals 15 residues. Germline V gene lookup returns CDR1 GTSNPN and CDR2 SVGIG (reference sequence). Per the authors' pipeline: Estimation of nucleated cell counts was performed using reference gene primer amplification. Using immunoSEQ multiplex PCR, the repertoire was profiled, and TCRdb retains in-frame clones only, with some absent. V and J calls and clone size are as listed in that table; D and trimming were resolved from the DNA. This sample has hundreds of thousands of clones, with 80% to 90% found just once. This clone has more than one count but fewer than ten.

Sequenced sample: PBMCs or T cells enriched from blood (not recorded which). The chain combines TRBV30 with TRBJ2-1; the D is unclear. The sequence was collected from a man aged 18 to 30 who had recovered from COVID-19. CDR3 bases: TGTGCCTGGAGTGTTTACCGGTCCGTCGTAAATGAGCAGTTCTTC. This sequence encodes CAWSVYRSVVNEQFF.